Listed below are T cell receptor beta chains from one sample, sequenced in a study of PD-L1 blockade in urothelial cancer. This table comes from immunoSEQ multiplex PCR, and its TCRdb copy is limited to in-frame clones, with some not included. In the table there are roughly 90,000 clones, 70% to 90% of which are singletons. The sequencing here drew on PBMCs, taken around atezolizumab (anti-PD-L1) treatment. The origin of the receptors is a woman aged 80 or over with urothelial cancer. The CDR3 runs from the conserved cysteine through the conserved F or W. The D gene is left open where the match is weak. Rows give clone size only sometimes, using once, few, many, or a class for an expanded clone.

clone size,V gene,J gene,D gene,CDR3 protein,CDR3 DNA
.,TRBV19,TRBJ1-1,TRBD1,CATSTPTGRTEAFF,TGTGCCACCTCTACCCCGACAGGGCGCACTGAAGCTTTCTTT
.,TRBV6-1,TRBJ2-1,TRBD1,CASSATSGTARNEQFF,TGTGCCAGCAGTGCCACCTCCGGGACAGCAAGAAATGAGCAGTTCTTC
.,TRBV12-5,TRBJ2-1,.,CASALGGVHNEQFF,TGTGCTAGTGCCTTAGGGGGGGTTCACAATGAGCAGTTCTTC
.,TRBV5-1,TRBJ2-1,TRBD2,CASSPLAGGKNEQFF,TGCGCCAGCAGCCCACTAGCGGGAGGGAAGAATGAGCAGTTCTTC
.,TRBV9,TRBJ2-7,TRBD2,CASSVTSGAYEQYF,TGTGCCAGCAGCGTAACTAGCGGGGCCTACGAGCAGTACTTC
.,TRBV7-9,TRBJ1-1,.,CASSSPPGIMNTEAFF,TGTGCCAGCAGCTCGCCCCCAGGGATCATGAACACTGAAGCTTTCTTT
once,TRBV6-5,TRBJ2-2,TRBD1,CASKRTGMIGELFF,TGTGCCAGCAAACGGACAGGGATGATCGGGGAGCTGTTTTTT
once,TRBV7-6,TRBJ2-7,TRBD2,CASSLGGLATGYEQYF,TGTGCCAGCAGCTTAGGGGGACTAGCGACCGGCTACGAGCAGTACTTC
.,TRBV27,TRBJ2-4,TRBD2,CASSLRITGLAGERTKNIQYF,TGTGCCAGCAGTTTACGTATTACGGGACTAGCGGGAGAGAGGACCAAAAACATTCAGTACTTC
.,TRBV5-1,TRBJ2-5,TRBD2,CASSLGTTSGAGAQYF,TGCGCCAGCAGCTTGGGTACTACTAGCGGGGCCGGGGCCCAGTACTTC
.,TRBV5-1,TRBJ2-1,.,CASRPWSSSSYNEQFF,TGCGCCAGCAGGCCGTGGAGCTCAAGCTCCTACAATGAGCAGTTCTTC
.,TRBV6-6,TRBJ1-4,.,CASSYGGLPNEKLFF,TGTGCCAGCAGTTACGGAGGGCTGCCTAATGAAAAACTGTTTTTT
.,TRBV6-6,TRBJ1-2,TRBD1,CASSEGRGNYGYTF,TGTGCCAGCAGCGAAGGCAGGGGGAACTATGGCTACACCTTC
.,TRBV28,TRBJ1-4,TRBD1,CASSRGGQGGEKLFF,TGTGCCAGCTCCAGGGGGGGACAGGGTGGTGAAAAACTGTTTTTT
.,TRBV11-2,TRBJ2-7,.,CASSLDYERRSYEQYF,TGTGCCAGCAGCTTAGACTACGAGCGGAGATCCTACGAGCAGTACTTC
.,TRBV5-4,TRBJ2-7,.,CASSTRRASDEQYF,TGTGCCAGCAGCACCCGGCGGGCCTCGGACGAGCAGTACTTC
.,TRBV7-9,TRBJ2-1,.,CASSPLRGHYNEQFF,TGTGCCAGCAGCCCCCTCCGCGGACACTACAATGAGCAGTTCTTC
.,TRBV6-1,TRBJ2-1,TRBD2,CASSEGPGGPGSEQFF,TGTGCCAGCAGTGAAGGCCCGGGAGGGCCGGGAAGTGAGCAGTTCTTC
.,TRBV19,TRBJ2-1,TRBD2,CASSTGLAGESSYNEQFF,TGTGCCAGTAGTACCGGACTAGCGGGAGAAAGCTCCTACAATGAGCAGTTCTTC
.,TRBV25-1,TRBJ2-2,.,CASRAQGSGGELFF,TGTGCCAGCAGAGCACAGGGTTCAGGCGGGGAGCTGTTTTTT
.,TRBV5-1,TRBJ2-5,.,CASSLIFGETQYF,TGCGCCAGCAGCTTGATATTCGGGGAGACCCAGTACTTC
.,TRBV28,TRBJ2-1,TRBD1,CASRQGLYNEQFF,TGTGCCAGCAGACAGGGGCTTTACAATGAGCAGTTCTTC
.,TRBV6-1,TRBJ2-7,TRBD1,CASRTGGAQGYEQYF,TGTGCCAGCAGGACAGGGGGAGCCCAGGGCTACGAGCAGTACTTC
.,TRBV27,TRBJ2-7,TRBD2,CASSLSGTSGWGNEQYF,TGTGCCAGCAGTTTATCCGGGACTAGCGGTTGGGGGAACGAGCAGTACTTC
.,TRBV28,TRBJ2-7,.,CASSPGAYEQYF,TGTGCCAGCAGCCCGGGGGCCTACGAGCAGTACTTC
.,TRBV28,TRBJ2-7,TRBD2,CASRASGMYEQYF,TGTGCCAGCCGCGCTAGCGGGATGTACGAGCAGTACTTC
.,TRBV10-3,TRBJ1-1,.,CAISESDAGYENTEAFF,TGTGCCATCAGTGAGTCTGATGCAGGGTATGAAAACACTGAAGCTTTCTTT
.,TRBV19,TRBJ2-7,.,CASSIGGRGSYEQYF,TGTGCCAGTAGTATTGGAGGGAGAGGCTCCTACGAGCAGTACTTC
.,TRBV28,TRBJ1-2,.,CASSTRVLANYGYTF,TGTGCCAGCAGTACCCGGGTCCTTGCTAACTATGGCTACACCTTC
.,TRBV7-3,TRBJ2-3,TRBD2,CASRGIWGGESTDTQYF,TGTGCCAGCAGGGGCATCTGGGGGGGAGAGTCCACAGATACGCAGTATTTT
once,TRBV28,TRBJ2-7,TRBD2,CASSLMGLVNEQYF,TGTGCCAGCAGTTTAATGGGACTAGTTAACGAGCAGTACTTC
.,TRBV19,TRBJ2-7,TRBD1,CASSILWTGVYEQYF,TGTGCCAGTAGTATATTGTGGACAGGGGTCTACGAGCAGTACTTC
.,TRBV5-1,TRBJ2-7,.,CASSFTGSSYEQYF,TGCGCCAGCAGCTTTACAGGAAGCTCCTACGAGCAGTACTTC
.,TRBV15,TRBJ2-7,TRBD2,CATSRASFGVAGYSYEQYF,TGTGCCACCAGCAGAGCCTCGTTTGGGGTAGCGGGGTATTCCTACGAGCAGTACTTC
.,TRBV28,TRBJ1-2,TRBD1,CASRRVDRNGYTF,TGTGCCAGCAGGAGAGTGGACAGGAATGGCTACACCTTC
few,TRBV4-1,TRBJ2-1,TRBD2,CASSQAGRGYNEQFF,TGCGCCAGCAGCCAAGCCGGGAGGGGGTACAATGAGCAGTTCTTC
once,TRBV2,TRBJ1-4,.,CASILWLTGTNEKLFF,TGTGCCAGCATCCTTTGGTTAACGGGAACTAATGAAAAACTGTTTTTT
.,TRBV7-2,TRBJ1-5,.,CASSLVDSSNQPQHF,TGTGCCAGCAGCTTAGTCGACAGCAGCAATCAGCCCCAGCATTTT
.,TRBV10-1,TRBJ2-7,TRBD2,CASSASGLESYEQYF,TGCGCCAGCAGTGCATCGGGACTAGAATCCTACGAGCAGTACTTC
.,TRBV6-4,TRBJ2-7,.,CASTALWRVSYEQYF,TGTGCCAGCACCGCCCTTTGGCGGGTGTCCTACGAGCAGTACTTC
.,TRBV5-1,TRBJ2-5,.,CASRADSGQQETQYF,TGCGCCAGCAGGGCGGACTCGGGCCAACAAGAGACCCAGTACTTC
.,TRBV9,TRBJ1-4,.,CASSFDPGEKLFF,TGTGCCAGCAGCTTTGACCCGGGGGAAAAACTGTTTTTT
.,TRBV7-9,TRBJ2-7,.,CASSSLDRPIGEQYF,TGTGCCAGCAGCTCCCTCGACAGACCTATAGGAGAGCAGTACTTC
.,TRBV15,TRBJ1-1,.,CATIKDGVGTEAFF,TGTGCCACCATCAAGGACGGGGTGGGCACTGAAGCTTTCTTT
.,TRBV6-1,TRBJ2-2,TRBD2,CASSATSGRFRELFF,TGTGCCAGCAGTGCGACTAGCGGGAGATTCAGGGAGCTGTTTTTT
.,TRBV10-3,TRBJ1-1,TRBD1,CAISERDRGVSTEAFF,TGTGCCATCAGTGAGCGAGACAGGGGAGTTAGTACTGAAGCTTTCTTT
.,TRBV7-2,TRBJ1-5,.,CASSPRQVNQPQHF,TGTGCCAGCAGCCCCAGACAGGTAAATCAGCCCCAGCATTTT
.,TRBV5-6,TRBJ2-7,TRBD2,CASSLAAGGEQYF,TGTGCCAGCAGCTTGGCCGCCGGGGGGGAGCAGTACTTC
few,TRBV9,TRBJ2-1,TRBD1,CASSTSQGAGNEQFF,TGTGCCAGCAGCACCAGCCAGGGGGCGGGGAATGAGCAGTTCTTC
.,TRBV7-3,TRBJ2-3,TRBD2,CASSLTTGGSPPRGTDTQYF,TGTGCCAGCAGCTTAACTACCGGGGGGAGCCCTCCCCGGGGGACAGATACGCAGTATTTT
few,TRBV6-5,TRBJ1-1,.,CASSQRGTEAFF,TGTGCCAGCAGTCAGCGCGGCACTGAAGCTTTCTTT
.,TRBV11-2,TRBJ1-2,TRBD1,CASSPGGPDYGYTF,TGTGCCAGCAGCCCAGGGGGCCCGGACTATGGCTACACCTTC
.,TRBV21-1,TRBJ1-5,.,CASGSGQGSQPQHF,TGTGCCAGCGGGTCGGGACAGGGGAGTCAGCCCCAGCATTTT